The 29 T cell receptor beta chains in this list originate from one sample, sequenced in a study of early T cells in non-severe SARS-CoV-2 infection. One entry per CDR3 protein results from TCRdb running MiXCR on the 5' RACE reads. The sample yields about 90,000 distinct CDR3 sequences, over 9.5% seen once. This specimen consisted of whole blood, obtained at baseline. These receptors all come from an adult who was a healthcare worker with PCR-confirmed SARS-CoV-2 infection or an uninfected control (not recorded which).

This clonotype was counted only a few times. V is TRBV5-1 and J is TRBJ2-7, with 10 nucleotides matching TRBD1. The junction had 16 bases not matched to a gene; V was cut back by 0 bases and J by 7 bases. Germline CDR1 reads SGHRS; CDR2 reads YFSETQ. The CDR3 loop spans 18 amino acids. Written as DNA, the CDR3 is TGCGCCAGCAGCTTGGGATTCCTTACGGGACAGGGGATAAGGGAGCAGTACTTC. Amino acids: CASSLGFLTGQGIREQYF.

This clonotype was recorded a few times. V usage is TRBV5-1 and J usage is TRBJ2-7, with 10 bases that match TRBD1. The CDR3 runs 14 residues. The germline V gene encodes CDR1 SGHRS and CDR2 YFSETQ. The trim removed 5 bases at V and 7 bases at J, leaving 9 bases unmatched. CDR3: CASSLRQGAREQYF. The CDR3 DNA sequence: TGCGCCAGCAGTCTTCGACAGGGGGCGAGGGAGCAGTACTTC.

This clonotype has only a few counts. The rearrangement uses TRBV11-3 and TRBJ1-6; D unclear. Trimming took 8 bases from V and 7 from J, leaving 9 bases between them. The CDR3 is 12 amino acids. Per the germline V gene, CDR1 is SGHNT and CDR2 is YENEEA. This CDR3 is CASSQVNSPLHF. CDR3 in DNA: TGTGCCAGCTCGCAGGTCAATTCACCCCTCCACTTT.

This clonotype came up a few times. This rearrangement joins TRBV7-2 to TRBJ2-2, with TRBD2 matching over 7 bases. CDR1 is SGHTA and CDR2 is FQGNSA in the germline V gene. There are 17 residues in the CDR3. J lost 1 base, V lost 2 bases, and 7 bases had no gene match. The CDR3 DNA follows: TGTGCCAGCAGCTTACGACCTAGCGGAAAGAACACCGGGGAGCTGTTTTTT. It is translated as CASSLRPSGKNTGELFF. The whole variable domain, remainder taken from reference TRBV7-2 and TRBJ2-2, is GAGVSQSPSNKVTEKGKDVELRCDPISGHTALYWYRQSLGQGLEFLIYFQGNSAPDKSGLPSDRFSAERTGGSVSTLTIQRTQQEDSAVYLCASSLRPSGKNTGELFFGEGSRLTVL.

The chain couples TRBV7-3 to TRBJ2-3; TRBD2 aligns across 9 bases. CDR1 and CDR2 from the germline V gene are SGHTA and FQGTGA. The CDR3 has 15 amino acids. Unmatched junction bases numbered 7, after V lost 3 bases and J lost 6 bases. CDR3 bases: TGTGCCAGCAGCTTTGCAATAGCGGGAGCGGATACGCAGTATTTT. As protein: CASSFAIAGADTQYF.

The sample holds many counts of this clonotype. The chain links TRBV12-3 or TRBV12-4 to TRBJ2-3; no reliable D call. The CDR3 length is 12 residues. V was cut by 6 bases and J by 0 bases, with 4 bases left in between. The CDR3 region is CASSHSTDTQYF. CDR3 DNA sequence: TGTGCCAGCAGCCACAGCACAGATACGCAGTATTTT.

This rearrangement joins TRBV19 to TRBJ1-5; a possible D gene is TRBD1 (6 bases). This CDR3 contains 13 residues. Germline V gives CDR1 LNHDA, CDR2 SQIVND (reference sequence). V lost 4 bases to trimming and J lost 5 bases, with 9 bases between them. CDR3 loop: CASSTDSYQPQHF. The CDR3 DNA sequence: TGTGCCAGTAGTACGGACAGTTATCAGCCCCAGCATTTT.

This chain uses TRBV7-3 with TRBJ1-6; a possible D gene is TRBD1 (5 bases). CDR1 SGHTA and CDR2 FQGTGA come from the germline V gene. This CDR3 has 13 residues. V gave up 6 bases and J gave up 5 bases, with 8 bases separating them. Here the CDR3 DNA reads TGTGCCAGCAGGGGACTCCATAATTCACCCCTCCACTTT. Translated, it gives CASRGLHNSPLHF.

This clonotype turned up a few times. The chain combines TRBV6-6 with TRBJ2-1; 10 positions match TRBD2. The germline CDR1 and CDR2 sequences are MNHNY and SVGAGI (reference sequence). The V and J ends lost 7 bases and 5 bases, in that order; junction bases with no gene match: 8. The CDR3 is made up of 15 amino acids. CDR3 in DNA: TGTGCCAGCAACGACCCAGCGGGAGGGAACAATGAGCAGTTCTTC. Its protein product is CASNDPAGGNNEQFF.

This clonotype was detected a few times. As DNA, the CDR3 is TGTGCCAGCAGTCGATTCGCAGGGGCCTTGGAAGAGACCCAGTACTTC. Its protein product is CASSRFAGALEETQYF. The V and J genes are TRBV9 and TRBJ2-5, with a tentative D call TRBD1 (6 bases). The CDR3 is made up of 16 amino acids. Trimming pared 5 bases from V and 3 bases from J, leaving 20 bases between. Germline values: CDR1 SGDLS, CDR2 YYNGEE.

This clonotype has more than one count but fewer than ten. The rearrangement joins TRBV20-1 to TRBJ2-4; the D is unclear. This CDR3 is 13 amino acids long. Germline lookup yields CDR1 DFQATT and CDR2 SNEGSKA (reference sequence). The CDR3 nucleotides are TGCAGCGTCCTGGAGCTAGCCAAAAACATTCAGTACTTC. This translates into CSVLELAKNIQYF.

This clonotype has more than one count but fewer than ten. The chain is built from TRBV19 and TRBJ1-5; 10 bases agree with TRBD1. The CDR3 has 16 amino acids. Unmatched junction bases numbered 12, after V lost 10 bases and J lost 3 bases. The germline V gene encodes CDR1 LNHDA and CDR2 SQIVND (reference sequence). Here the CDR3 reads CATPRRTGGHNQPQHF. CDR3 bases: TGTGCCACCCCTCGTAGGACAGGGGGGCACAATCAGCCCCAGCATTTT.

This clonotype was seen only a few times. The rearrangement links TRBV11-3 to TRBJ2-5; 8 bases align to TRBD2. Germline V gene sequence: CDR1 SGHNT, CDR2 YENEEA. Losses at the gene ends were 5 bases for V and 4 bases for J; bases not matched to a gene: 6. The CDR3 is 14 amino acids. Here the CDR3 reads CASSPGGRRETQYF. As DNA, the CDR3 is TGTGCCAGCAGCCCGGGCGGGAGGCGAGAGACCCAGTACTTC.

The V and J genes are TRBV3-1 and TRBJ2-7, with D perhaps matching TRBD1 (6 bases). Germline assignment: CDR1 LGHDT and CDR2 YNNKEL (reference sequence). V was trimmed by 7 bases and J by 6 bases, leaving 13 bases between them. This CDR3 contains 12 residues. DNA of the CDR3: TGTGCCAGCAACCAGGGGCTGGGCGAGCAGTACTTC. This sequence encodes CASNQGLGEQYF.

CDR3 DNA sequence: TGTGCCAGCTCACCACCGGGCCCAACAACAGATACGCAGTATTTT. This codes for CASSPPGPTTDTQYF. V is TRBV18 and J is TRBJ2-3; D uncertain. V dropped 0 bases and J dropped 3 bases, with 10 bases sitting between them. The CDR3 covers 15 residues. In germline, CDR1 is KGHSH, CDR2 LQKENI.

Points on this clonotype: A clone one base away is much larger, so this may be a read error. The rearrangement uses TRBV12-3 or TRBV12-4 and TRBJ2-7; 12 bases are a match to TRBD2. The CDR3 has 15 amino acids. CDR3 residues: CASSQGLAGDYEQHF. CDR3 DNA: TGTGCCAGCAGCCAGGGACTAGCGGGTGACTACGAGCAGCACTTC.

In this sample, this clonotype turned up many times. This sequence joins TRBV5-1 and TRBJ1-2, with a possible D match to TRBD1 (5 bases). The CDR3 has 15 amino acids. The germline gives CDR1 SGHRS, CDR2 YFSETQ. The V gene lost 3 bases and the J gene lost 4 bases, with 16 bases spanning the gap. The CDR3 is CASSSGDRKAYGYTF. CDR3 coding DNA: TGCGCCAGCAGCTCCGGTGACAGAAAGGCCTATGGCTACACCTTC.

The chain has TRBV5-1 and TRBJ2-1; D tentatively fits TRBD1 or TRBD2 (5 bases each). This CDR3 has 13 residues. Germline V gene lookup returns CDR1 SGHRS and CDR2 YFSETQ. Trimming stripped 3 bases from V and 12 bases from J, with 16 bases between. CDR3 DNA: TGCGCCAGCAGCTCTGACCTTCCCGGGACGCAGTTCTTC. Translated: CASSSDLPGTQFF.

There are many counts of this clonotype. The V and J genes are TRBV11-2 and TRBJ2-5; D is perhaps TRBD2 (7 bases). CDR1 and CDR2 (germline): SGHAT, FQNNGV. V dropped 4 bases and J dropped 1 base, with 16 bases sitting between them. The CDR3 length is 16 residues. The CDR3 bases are TGTGCCAGCAGCTCCACCATGGGGGGGCCCCAAGAGACCCAGTACTTC. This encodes CASSSTMGGPQETQYF.

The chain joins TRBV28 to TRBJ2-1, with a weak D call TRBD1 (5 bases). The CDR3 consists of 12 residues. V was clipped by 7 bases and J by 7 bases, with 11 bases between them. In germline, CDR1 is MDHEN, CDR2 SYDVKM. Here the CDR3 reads CASTLGVNEQFF. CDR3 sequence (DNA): TGTGCCAGCACCCTAGGGGTTAATGAGCAGTTCTTC.

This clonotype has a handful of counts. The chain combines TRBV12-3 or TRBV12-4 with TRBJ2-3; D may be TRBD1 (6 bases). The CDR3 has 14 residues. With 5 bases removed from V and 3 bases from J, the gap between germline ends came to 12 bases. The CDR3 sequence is CASSPTGLTDTQYF. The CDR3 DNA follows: TGTGCCAGCAGTCCAACAGGGTTAACAGATACGCAGTATTTT.

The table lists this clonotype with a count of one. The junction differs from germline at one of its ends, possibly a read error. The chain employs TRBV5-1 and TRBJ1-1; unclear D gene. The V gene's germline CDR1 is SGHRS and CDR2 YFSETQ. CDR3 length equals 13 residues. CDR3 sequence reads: CVSSLAPNTEAFF. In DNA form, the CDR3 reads TGCGTCAGCAGCTTGGCCCCGAACACTGAAGCTTTCTTT.

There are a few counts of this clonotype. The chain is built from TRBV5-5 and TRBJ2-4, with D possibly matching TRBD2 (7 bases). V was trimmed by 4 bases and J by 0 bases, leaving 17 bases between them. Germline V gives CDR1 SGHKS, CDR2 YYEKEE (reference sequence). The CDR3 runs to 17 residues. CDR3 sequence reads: CASSATQGGIAKNIQYF. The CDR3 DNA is TGTGCCAGCAGCGCAACACAGGGAGGGATAGCCAAAAACATTCAGTACTTC.

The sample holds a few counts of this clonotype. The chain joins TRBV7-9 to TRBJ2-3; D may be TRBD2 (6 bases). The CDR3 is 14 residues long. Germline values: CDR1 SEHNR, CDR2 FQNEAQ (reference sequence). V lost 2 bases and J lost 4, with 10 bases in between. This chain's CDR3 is CASSLLATPDTQYF. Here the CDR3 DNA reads TGTGCCAGCAGCTTACTAGCGACCCCAGATACGCAGTATTTT.

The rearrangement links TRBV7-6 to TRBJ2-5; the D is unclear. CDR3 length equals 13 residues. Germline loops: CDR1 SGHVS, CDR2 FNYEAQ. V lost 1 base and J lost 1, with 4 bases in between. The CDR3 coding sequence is TGTGCCAGCAGCTTAGATCCCCAAGAGACCCAGTACTTC. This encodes CASSLDPQETQYF.

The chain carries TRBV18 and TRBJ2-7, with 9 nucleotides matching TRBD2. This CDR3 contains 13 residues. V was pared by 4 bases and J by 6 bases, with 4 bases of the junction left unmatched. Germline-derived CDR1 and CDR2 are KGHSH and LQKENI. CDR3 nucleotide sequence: TGTGCCAGCTCACAGGGACTAGCAGGCGAGCAGTACTTC. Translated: CASSQGLAGEQYF.

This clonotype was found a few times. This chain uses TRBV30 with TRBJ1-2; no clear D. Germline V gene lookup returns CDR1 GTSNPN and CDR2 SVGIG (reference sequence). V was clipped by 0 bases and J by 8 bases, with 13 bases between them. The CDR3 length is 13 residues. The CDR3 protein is CAWSVLGPEGYTF. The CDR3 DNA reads TGTGCCTGGAGTGTACTCGGGCCGGAGGGCTACACCTTC.

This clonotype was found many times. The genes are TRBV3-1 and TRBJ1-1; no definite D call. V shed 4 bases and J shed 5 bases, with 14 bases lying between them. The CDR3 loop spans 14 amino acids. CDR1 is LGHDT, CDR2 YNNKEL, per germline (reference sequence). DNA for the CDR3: TGTGCCAGCAGCCTGCCGAGTCGGCGGACTGAAGCTTTCTTT. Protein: CASSLPSRRTEAFF.

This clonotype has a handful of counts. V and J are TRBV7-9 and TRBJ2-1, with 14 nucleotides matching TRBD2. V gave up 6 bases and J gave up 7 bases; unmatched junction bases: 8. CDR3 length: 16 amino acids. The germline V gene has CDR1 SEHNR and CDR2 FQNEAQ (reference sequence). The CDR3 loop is CASSAGLAGGVNEQFF. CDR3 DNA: TGTGCCAGCAGTGCTGGACTAGCGGGAGGTGTAAATGAGCAGTTCTTC.